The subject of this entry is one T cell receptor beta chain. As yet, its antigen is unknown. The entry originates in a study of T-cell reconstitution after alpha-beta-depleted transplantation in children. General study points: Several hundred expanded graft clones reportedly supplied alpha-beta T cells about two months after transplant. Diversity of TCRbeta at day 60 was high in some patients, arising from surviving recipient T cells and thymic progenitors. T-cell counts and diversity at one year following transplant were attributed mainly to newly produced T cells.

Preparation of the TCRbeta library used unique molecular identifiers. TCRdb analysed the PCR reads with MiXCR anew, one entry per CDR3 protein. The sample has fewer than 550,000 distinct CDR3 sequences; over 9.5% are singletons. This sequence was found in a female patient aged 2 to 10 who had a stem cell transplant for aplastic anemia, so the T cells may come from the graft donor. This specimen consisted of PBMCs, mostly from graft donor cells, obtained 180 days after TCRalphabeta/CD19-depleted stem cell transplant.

The CDR3 loop reads CASSPFRAGGGYEQYF. DNA of the CDR3: TGTGCCAGCAGCCCATTCCGGGCGGGAGGAGGGTACGAGCAGTACTTC. The rearrangement links TRBV7-2 to TRBJ2-7; 8 bases fit TRBD2. CDR1 is SGHTA and CDR2 is FQGNSA in the germline V gene. Losses at the gene ends were 5 bases for V and 4 bases for J; bases not matched to a gene: 13. This CDR3 has 16 residues. Full variable domain (missing parts from reference TRBV7-2 and TRBJ2-7): GAGVSQSPSNKVTEKGKDVELRCDPISGHTALYWYRQSLGQGLEFLIYFQGNSAPDKSGLPSDRFSAERTGGSVSTLTIQRTQQEDSAVYLCASSPFRAGGGYEQYFGPGTRLTVT.